The 11 T cell receptor beta chains presented below share a single source sample, sequenced in a study of cytomegalovirus exposure and HLA in healthy donors. The PCR had 60 Vbeta and 13 Jbeta primers. The data were produced by immunoSEQ multiplex PCR, yet TCRdb's version contains in-frame clones alone and is incomplete. The sample has more than 130,000 clones, around 80% seen once. Sequencing was carried out using PBMCs. Receptors originate from a male donor in good health and CMV-seronegative.

The gene calls are TRBV30 and TRBJ1-2; D might be TRBD1 (5 bases). This CDR3 is 12 amino acids long. Germline V lookup: CDR1 GTSNPN, CDR2 SVGIG (reference sequence). The V end was cut by 8 bases, the J end by 5 bases, with 15 bases between. CDR3 amino acids: CALMQGLYGYTF. Here the CDR3 DNA reads TGTGCCCTGATGCAGGGACTATATGGCTACACCTTC.

This clone was recorded once. This CDR3 is CASSQDVTPTGEQFF. The DNA of the CDR3 is TGCGCCAGCAGCCAAGACGTGACTCCAACAGGGGAGCAGTTCTTC. J is TRBJ2-1 and V is TRBV4-3, with a tentative D call TRBD1 (6 bases). The CDR3 sequence is 15 residues long. Deletions cut 0 bases from V and 10 bases from J, with 16 bases between. CDR1 LGHNA and CDR2 YSLEER come from the germline V gene.

The gene calls are TRBV30 and TRBJ1-1; D is perhaps TRBD1 (5 bases). Germline lookup yields CDR1 GTSNPN and CDR2 SVGIG (reference sequence). Deletions cut 5 bases from V and 5 bases from J, with 9 bases between. This CDR3 comprises 11 residues. CDR3 DNA sequence: TGTGCCTGGGGGGCATGGACTGAAGCTTTCTTT. This sequence encodes CAWGAWTEAFF.

This chain connects TRBV28 to TRBJ1-1; no clear D gene. The germline V gene has CDR1 MDHEN and CDR2 SYDVKM. This CDR3 contains 15 residues. Trimming cost V 1 base and J 3 bases, with 12 bases left between them. In DNA, the CDR3 is TGTGCCAGCAGTTTATTGGGAGACGGGGACACTGAAGCTTTCTTT. Amino acids: CASSLLGDGDTEAFF.

The chain recombines TRBV29-1 with TRBJ1-4; 8 bases line up with TRBD1. Germline V lookup: CDR1 SQVTM, CDR2 ANQGSEA. Trimming cost V 6 bases and J 7 bases; bases outside gene matches: 19. The CDR3 runs to 17 residues. CDR3 loop: CSVKTYDRGGIGEKLFF. The CDR3 nucleotides read TGCAGCGTCAAGACTTACGACAGGGGAGGGATCGGTGAAAAACTGTTTTTT.

The V gene is TRBV19, the J gene TRBJ1-2; 7 bases map to TRBD1. Germline V gene lookup returns CDR1 LNHDA and CDR2 SQIVND (reference sequence). Germline trimming cut 6 bases from V and 2 bases from J; bases unmatched to any gene: 9. CDR3 length: 15 amino acids. The CDR3 reads CASRDPGQLNYGYTF. The CDR3 nucleotides read TGTGCCAGTAGGGACCCGGGACAGCTGAACTATGGCTACACCTTC. The whole variable domain, remainder taken from reference TRBV19 and TRBJ1-2, is DGGITQSPKYLFRKEGQNVTLSCEQNLNHDAMYWYRQDPGQGLRLIYYSQIVNDFQKGDIAEGYSVSREKKESFPLTVTSAQKNPTAFYLCASRDPGQLNYGYTFGSGTRLTVV.

The chain joins TRBV29-1 to TRBJ2-3, with TRBD2 matching 11 bases. This CDR3 is 16 amino acids long. The germline V gene has CDR1 SQVTM and CDR2 ANQGSEA. V dropped 6 bases and J dropped 2; count of bases not matched to a gene: 10. The CDR3 bases are TGCAGCGTAACCACGGGACTAGCGGCGCCCACAGATACGCAGTATTTT. Encoded protein: CSVTTGLAAPTDTQYF.

The chain joins TRBV5-1 to TRBJ1-4; D remains unclear. The CDR3 is made up of 13 amino acids. In germline, CDR1 is SGHRS, CDR2 YFSETQ. The V end was cut by 6 bases, the J end by 4 bases, with 10 bases between. The CDR3 sequence is CASTGGVNEKLFF. DNA of the CDR3: TGCGCCAGCACCGGTGGAGTTAATGAAAAACTGTTTTTT.

The chain joins TRBV7-9 to TRBJ2-7; 10 bases line up with TRBD1. This CDR3 contains 16 residues. The germline CDR1 and CDR2 sequences are SEHNR and FQNEAQ (reference sequence). The V gene end was trimmed by 4 bases and the J gene end by 5 bases; junction bases not matched to a gene: 11. CDR3 in amino acids: CASSSTPGQGKNEQYF. As DNA, the CDR3 is TGTGCCAGCAGCTCAACTCCGGGACAGGGGAAAAACGAGCAGTACTTC.

This chain links TRBV7-2 with TRBJ1-5, with a weak D call TRBD1 (5 bases). The CDR3 loop spans 16 amino acids. Per germline, CDR1 SGHTA and CDR2 FQGNSA. Trimming stripped 2 bases from V and 3 bases from J, with 14 bases between. CDR3 amino acids: CASSLHQAGVNQPQHF. The DNA for the CDR3 is TGTGCCAGCAGCTTACACCAAGCGGGGGTCAATCAGCCCCAGCATTTT.

The chain uses TRBV4-1 and TRBJ2-1; perhaps TRBD1 as D (6 bases). V shed 4 bases and J shed 8 bases, with 18 bases lying between them. Germline-derived CDR1 and CDR2 are MGHRA and YSYEKL. This CDR3 comprises 15 residues. The CDR3 reads CASSLNSVRGDEQFF. The CDR3 DNA follows: TGCGCCAGCAGCCTAAACTCCGTCAGGGGCGATGAGCAGTTCTTC.